The subject of this entry is one T cell receptor beta chain. The sample is drawn from a study of blood T cell repertoires in COVID-19. Background on the study: The United States, Italy and Spain provided the acute and convalescent COVID-19 samples. Sources were T cells, B-cell-depleted T cells, or PBMCs; the material itself was cDNA or gDNA.

This CDR3 spans 14 amino acids. V lost 6 bases and J lost 5; bases outside the gene matches: 6. The germline CDR1 and CDR2 sequences are MDHEN and SYDVKM. In Seattle, patients joined the study during active infection and were tracked longitudinally. In the authors' workflow: Counts of nucleated cells, estimated from reference gene primer amplification, were obtained. Here immunoSEQ multiplex PCR was the method, and the copy in TCRdb shows in-frame clones only, minus some. V and J calls plus clone size are reproduced from that table; the DNA served to infer D and trimming. The sample contains about 52,000 clones, over 75% of which appear only once.

This sequence joins TRBV28 and TRBJ2-1, with 8 bases aligning to TRBD2. The receptor was derived from a woman over 75 with COVID-19, enrolled during active disease. The sequencing sample was made of peripheral blood. DNA for the CDR3: TGTGCCAGCAGGCGTACTAGCGGACACAATGAGCAGTTCTTC. Translating gives CASRRTSGHNEQFF. Variable domain in full (rest from reference TRBV28 and TRBJ2-1): DVKVTQSSRYLVKRTGEKVFLECVQDMDHENMFWYRQDPGLGLRLIYFSYDVKMKEKGDIPEGYSVSREKKERFSLILESASTNQTSMYLCASRRTSGHNEQFFGPGTRLTVL.